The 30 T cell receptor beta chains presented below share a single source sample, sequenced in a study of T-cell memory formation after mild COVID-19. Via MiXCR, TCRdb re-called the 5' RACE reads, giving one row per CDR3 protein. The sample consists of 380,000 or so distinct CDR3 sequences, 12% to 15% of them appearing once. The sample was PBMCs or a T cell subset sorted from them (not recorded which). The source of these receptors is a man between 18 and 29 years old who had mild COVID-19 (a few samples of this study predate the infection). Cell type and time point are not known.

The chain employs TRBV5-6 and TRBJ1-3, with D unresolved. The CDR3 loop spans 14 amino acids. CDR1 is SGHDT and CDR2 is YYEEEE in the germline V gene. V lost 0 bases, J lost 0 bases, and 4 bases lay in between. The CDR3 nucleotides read TGTGCCAGCAGCTTGGAGAGCTCTGGAAACACCATATATTTT. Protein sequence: CASSLESSGNTIYF.

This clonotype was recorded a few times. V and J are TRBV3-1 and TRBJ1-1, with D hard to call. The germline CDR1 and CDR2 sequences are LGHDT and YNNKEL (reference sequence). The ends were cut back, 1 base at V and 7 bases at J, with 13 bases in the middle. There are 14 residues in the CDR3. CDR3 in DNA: TGTGCCAGCAGCCAAGGCTGGAAGGTCGTTGAAGCTTTCTTT. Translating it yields CASSQGWKVVEAFF.

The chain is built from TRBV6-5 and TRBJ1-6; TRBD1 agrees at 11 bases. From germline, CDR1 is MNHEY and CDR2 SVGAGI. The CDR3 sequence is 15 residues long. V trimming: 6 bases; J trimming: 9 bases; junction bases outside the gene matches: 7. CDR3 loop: CASSFRGTGGSPLHF. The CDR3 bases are TGTGCCAGCAGCTTTAGGGGGACAGGGGGTTCACCCCTCCACTTT.

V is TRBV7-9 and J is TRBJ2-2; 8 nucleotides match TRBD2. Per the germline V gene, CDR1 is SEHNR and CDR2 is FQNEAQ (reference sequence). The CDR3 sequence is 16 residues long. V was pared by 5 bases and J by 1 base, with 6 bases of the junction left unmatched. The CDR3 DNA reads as TGTGCCAGCAGCGCCCATAGCGGGATGAACACCGGGGAGCTGTTTTTT. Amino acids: CASSAHSGMNTGELFF.

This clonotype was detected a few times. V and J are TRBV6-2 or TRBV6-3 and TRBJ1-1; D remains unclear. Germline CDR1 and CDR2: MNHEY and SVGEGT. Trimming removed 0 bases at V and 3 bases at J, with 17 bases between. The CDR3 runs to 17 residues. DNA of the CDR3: TGTGCCAGCAGTTACTCTCCGCAGGCTAGTGACGACACTGAAGCTTTCTTT. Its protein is CASSYSPQASDDTEAFF.

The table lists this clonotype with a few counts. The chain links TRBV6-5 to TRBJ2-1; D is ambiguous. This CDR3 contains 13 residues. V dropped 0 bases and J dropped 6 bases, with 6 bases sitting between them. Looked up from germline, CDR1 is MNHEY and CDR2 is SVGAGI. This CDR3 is CASSYSGTNEQFF. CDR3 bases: TGTGCCAGCAGTTACTCGGGAACCAATGAGCAGTTCTTC.

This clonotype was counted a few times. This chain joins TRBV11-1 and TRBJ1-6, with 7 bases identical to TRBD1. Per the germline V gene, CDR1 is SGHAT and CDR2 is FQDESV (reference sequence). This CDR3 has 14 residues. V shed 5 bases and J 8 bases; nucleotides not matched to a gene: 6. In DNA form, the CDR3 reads TGTGCCAGCAGCCAGGGGGACGTGTATTCACCCCTCCACTTT. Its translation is CASSQGDVYSPLHF.

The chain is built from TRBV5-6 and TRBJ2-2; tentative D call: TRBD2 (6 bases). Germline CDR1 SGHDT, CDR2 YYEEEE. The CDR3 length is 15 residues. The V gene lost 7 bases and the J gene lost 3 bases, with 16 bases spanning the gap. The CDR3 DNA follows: TGTGCCAGCGAACGGCCGGGACTTTACACCGGGGAGCTGTTTTTT. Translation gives CASERPGLYTGELFF. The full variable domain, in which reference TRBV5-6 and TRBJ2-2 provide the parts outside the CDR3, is DAGVTQSPTHLIKTRGQQVTLRCSPKSGHDTVSWYQQALGQGPQFIFQYYEEEERQRGNFPDRFSGHQFPNYSSELNVNALLLGDSALYLCASERPGLYTGELFFGEGSRLTVL.

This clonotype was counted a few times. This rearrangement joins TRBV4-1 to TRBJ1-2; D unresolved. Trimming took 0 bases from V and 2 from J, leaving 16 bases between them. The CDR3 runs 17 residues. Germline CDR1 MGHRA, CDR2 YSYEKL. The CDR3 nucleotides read TGCGCCAGCAGCCAAGACCTACGAGAGAGAAAAAACTATGGCTACACCTTC. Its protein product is CASSQDLRERKNYGYTF.

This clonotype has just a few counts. DNA for the CDR3: TGTGCCAGCAGTTACCAACCGGACGGGAACTCCTACGAGCAGTACTTC. This translates into CASSYQPDGNSYEQYF. The chain recombines TRBV6-2 or TRBV6-3 with TRBJ2-7; D perhaps matches TRBD2 (5 bases). The germline gives CDR1 MNHEY, CDR2 SVGEGT. This CDR3 has 16 amino acids. The ends were cut back, 2 bases at V and 0 bases at J, with 14 bases in the middle.

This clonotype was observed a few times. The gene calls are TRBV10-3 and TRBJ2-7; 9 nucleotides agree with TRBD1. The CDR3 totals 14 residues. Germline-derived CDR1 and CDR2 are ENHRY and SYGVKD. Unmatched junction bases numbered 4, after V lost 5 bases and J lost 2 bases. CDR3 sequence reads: CAISRTGEPYEQYV. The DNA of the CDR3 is TGTGCCATCAGTCGGACAGGGGAACCCTACGAGCAGTACGTC.

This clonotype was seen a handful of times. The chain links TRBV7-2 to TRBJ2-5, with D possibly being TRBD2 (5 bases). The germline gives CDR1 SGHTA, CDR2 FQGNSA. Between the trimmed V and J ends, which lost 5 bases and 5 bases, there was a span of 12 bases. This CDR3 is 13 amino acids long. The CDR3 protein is CASSRGLGETQYF. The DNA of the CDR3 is TGTGCCAGCAGCCGAGGACTGGGGGAGACCCAGTACTTC.

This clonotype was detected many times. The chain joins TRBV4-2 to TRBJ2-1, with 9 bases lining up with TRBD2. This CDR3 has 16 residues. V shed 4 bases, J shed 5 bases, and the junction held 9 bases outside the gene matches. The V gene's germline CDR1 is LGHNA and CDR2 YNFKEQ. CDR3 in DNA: TGTGCCAGCAGCCGGCAGCGGGGGGTAGACGACAATGAGCAGTTCTTC. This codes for CASSRQRGVDDNEQFF.

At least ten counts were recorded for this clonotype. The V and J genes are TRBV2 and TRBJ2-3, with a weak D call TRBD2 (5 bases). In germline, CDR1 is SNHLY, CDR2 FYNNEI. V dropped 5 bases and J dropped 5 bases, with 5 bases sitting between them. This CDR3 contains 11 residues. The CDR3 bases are TGTGCCAGCAGTCGGGAAGATACGCAGTATTTT. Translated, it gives CASSREDTQYF.

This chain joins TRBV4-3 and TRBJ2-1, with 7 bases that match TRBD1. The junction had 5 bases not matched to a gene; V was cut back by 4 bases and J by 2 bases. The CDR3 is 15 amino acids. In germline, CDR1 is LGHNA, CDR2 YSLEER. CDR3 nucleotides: TGCGCCAGCAGCCCTGGGACAGTTGCCTACAATGAGCAGTTCTTC. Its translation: CASSPGTVAYNEQFF.

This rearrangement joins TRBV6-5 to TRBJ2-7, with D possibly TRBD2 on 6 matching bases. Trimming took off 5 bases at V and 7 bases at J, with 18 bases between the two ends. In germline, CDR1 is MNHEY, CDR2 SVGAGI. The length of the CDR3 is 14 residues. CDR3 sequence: CASSPGDRVREQYF. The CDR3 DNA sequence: TGTGCCAGCAGTCCGGGAGACCGGGTGAGGGAGCAGTACTTC.

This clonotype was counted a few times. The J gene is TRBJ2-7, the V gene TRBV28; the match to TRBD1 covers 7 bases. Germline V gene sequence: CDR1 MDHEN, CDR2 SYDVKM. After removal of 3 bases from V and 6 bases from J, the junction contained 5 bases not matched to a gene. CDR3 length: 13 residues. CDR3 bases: TGTGCCAGCAGTTTTAGGGGGCGGCGCGAGCAGTACGTC. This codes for CASSFRGRREQYV.

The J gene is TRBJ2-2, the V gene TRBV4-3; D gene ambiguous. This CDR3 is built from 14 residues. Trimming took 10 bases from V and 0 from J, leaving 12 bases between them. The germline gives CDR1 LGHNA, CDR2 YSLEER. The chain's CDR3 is CATAAWANTGELFF. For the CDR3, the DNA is TGCGCCACCGCCGCCTGGGCGAACACCGGGGAGCTGTTTTTT.

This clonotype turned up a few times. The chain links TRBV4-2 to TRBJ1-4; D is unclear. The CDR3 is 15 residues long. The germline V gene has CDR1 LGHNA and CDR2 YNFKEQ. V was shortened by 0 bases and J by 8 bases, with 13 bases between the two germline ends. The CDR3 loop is CASSQDWVFREKLFF. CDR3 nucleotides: TGTGCCAGCAGCCAAGATTGGGTTTTTCGCGAAAAACTGTTTTTT.

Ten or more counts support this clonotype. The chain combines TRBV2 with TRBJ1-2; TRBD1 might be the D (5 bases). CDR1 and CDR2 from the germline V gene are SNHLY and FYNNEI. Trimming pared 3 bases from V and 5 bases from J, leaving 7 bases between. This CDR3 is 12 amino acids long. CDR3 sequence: CASSEGGYGYTF. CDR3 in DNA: TGTGCCAGCAGTGAGGGGGGATATGGCTACACCTTC. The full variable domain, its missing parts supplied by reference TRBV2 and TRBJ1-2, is EPEVTQTPSHQVTQMGQEVILRCVPISNHLYFYWYRQILGQKVEFLVSFYNNEISEKSEIFDDQFSVERPDGSNFTLKIRSTKLEDSAMYFCASSEGGYGYTFGSGTRLTVV.

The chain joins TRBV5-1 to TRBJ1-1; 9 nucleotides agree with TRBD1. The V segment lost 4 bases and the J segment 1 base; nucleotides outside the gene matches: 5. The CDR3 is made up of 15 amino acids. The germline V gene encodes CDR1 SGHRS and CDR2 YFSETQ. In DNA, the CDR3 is TGCGCCAGCAGCCGGTGGGACAGGGCGAACACTGAAGCTTTCTTT. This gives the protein CASSRWDRANTEAFF.

For the CDR3, the DNA is TGTGCCAGCAGTGTACAGATCTACGAGCAGTACGTC. Amino acid sequence: CASSVQIYEQYV. V is TRBV2 and J is TRBJ2-7; D uncertain. V was cut by 4 bases and J by 3 bases, with 7 bases left in between. Germline V gene sequence: CDR1 SNHLY, CDR2 FYNNEI. The CDR3 length is 12 residues.

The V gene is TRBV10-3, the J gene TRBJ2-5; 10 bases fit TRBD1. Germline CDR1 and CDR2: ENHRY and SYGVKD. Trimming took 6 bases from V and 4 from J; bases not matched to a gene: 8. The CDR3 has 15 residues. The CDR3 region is CAISHGQGGGETQYF. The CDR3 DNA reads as TGTGCCATCAGCCATGGACAGGGGGGAGGAGAGACCCAGTACTTC.

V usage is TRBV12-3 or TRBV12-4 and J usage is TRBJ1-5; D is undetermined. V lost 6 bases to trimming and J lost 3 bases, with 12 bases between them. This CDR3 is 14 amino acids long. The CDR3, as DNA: TGTGCCAGCAGCCCCGGGCCCAACAATCAGCCCCAGCATTTT. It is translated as CASSPGPNNQPQHF.

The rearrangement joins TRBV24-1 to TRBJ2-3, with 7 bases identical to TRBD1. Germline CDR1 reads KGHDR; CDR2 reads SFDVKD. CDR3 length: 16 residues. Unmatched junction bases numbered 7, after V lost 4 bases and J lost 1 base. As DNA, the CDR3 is TGTGCCACCAGTGACTCTAGACAGGGAGGCACAGATACGCAGTATTTT. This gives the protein CATSDSRQGGTDTQYF.

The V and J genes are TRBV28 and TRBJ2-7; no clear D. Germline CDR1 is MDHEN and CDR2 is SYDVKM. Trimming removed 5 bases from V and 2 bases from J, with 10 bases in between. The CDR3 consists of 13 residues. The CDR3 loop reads CASSQYRAYEQYV. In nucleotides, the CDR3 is TGTGCCAGCAGTCAATACAGAGCCTACGAGCAGTACGTC.

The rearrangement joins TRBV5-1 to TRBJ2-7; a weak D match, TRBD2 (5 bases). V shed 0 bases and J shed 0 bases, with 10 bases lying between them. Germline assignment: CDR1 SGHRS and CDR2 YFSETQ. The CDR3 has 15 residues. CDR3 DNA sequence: TGCGCCAGCAGCTTGGAAGGGAGACCCTCCTACGAGCAGTACTTC. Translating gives CASSLEGRPSYEQYF.

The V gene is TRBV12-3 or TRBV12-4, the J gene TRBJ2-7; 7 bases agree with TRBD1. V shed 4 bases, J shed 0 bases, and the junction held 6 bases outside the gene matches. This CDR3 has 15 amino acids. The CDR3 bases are TGTGCCAGCAGTTCTCAGGGGACAGCCTCCTACGAGCAGTACGTC. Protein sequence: CASSSQGTASYEQYV.

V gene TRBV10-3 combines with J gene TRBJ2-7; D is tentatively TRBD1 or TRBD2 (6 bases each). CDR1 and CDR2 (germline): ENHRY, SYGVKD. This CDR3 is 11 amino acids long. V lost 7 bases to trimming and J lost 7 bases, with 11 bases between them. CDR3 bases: TGTGCCATCATGGGGGGCGGAGAGCAGTACTTC. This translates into CAIMGGGEQYF.

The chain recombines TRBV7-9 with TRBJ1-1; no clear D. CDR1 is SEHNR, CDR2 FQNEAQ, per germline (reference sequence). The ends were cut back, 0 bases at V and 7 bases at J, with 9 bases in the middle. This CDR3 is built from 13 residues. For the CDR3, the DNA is TGTGCCAGCAGCTTAGCGGCAAAAGGTGAAGCTTTCTTT. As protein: CASSLAAKGEAFF.